Each of the 15 T cell receptor beta chains below was sequenced from the same sample in a study of T-cell reconstitution after alpha-beta-depleted transplantation in children. The authors prepared the TCRbeta library with unique molecular identifiers. TCRdb ran MiXCR on the PCR reads and lists one entry per CDR3 protein. The table records about 900,000 distinct CDR3 sequences, under 30% of them present only once. Sequencing used PBMCs, mostly from graft donor cells, obtained 360 days after TCRalphabeta/CD19-depleted stem cell transplant. Receptors originate from a boy under two years old who had a stem cell transplant for SCID, so the T cells may come from the graft donor.

This clonotype was observed a handful of times. The V gene is TRBV9, the J gene TRBJ2-7; D call uncertain. Trimming stripped 4 bases from V and 2 bases from J, with 13 bases between. CDR3 length equals 14 residues. The germline CDR1 and CDR2 sequences are SGDLS and YYNGEE. The CDR3 here is CASSNAGQAYEQYF. The CDR3 region has the DNA TGTGCCAGCAGCAACGCTGGGCAGGCCTACGAGCAGTACTTC.

CDR3: CAWSGDYGYTF. The CDR3 region has the DNA TGTGCCTGGAGTGGGGACTATGGCTACACCTTC. The chain uses TRBV30 and TRBJ1-2, with D hard to call. The CDR3 totals 11 residues. Trimming removed 1 base at V and 3 bases at J, with 3 bases between. The germline CDR1 and CDR2 sequences are GTSNPN and SVGIG (reference sequence).

This clonotype was seen a handful of times. The chain employs TRBV18 and TRBJ2-3; D tentatively fits TRBD1 or TRBD2 (5 bases each). Germline V gene data show CDR1 as KGHSH and CDR2 as LQKENI. This CDR3 region has 17 residues. The germline V and J ends were trimmed by 3 bases and 3 bases, with 19 bases remaining between them. CDR3 loop: CASSPPMGVFGTDTQYF. The CDR3, as DNA: TGTGCCAGCTCACCCCCTATGGGGGTCTTCGGAACAGATACGCAGTATTTT.

In its sample, this clonotype was seen a few times. The chain couples TRBV28 to TRBJ2-7; 10 bases map to TRBD2. The CDR3 is 17 residues long. The ends lost 4 bases at V and 2 bases at J; junction bases unmatched: 11. Germline-derived CDR1 and CDR2 are MDHEN and SYDVKM. As DNA, the CDR3 is TGTGCCAGCAGTTCCTCGGTGGGGCTAGCGGGGGCCTACGAGCAGTACTTC. It is translated as CASSSSVGLAGAYEQYF. Based on the CDR3 plus reference TRBV28 and TRBJ2-7, the full variable domain is DVKVTQSSRYLVKRTGEKVFLECVQDMDHENMFWYRQDPGLGLRLIYFSYDVKMKEKGDIPEGYSVSREKKERFSLILESASTNQTSMYLCASSSSVGLAGAYEQYFGPGTRLTVT.

At least ten counts were recorded for this clonotype. This chain links TRBV7-8 with TRBJ1-1, with 8 nucleotides matching TRBD1. The CDR3 sequence is 13 residues long. V trimming: 2 bases; J trimming: 5 bases; junction bases outside the gene matches: 1. In germline, CDR1 is SGHVS, CDR2 FQNEAQ. Here the CDR3 DNA reads TGTGCCAGCAGCTTAAGGACAGGGACTGAAGCTTTCTTT. As protein: CASSLRTGTEAFF.

This clonotype was detected only a few times. The CDR3 loop reads CASSYSLTGQAYNEQFF. In nucleotides, the CDR3 is TGTGCCAGCAGTTACAGCCTAACGGGACAGGCCTACAATGAGCAGTTCTTC. This chain uses TRBV6-2 or TRBV6-3 with TRBJ2-1; 8 bases fit TRBD1. The germline CDR1 and CDR2 sequences are MNHEY and SVGEGT. J lost 2 bases, V lost 2 bases, and 8 bases had no gene match. This CDR3 is built from 17 residues.

This clonotype was observed a handful of times. The chain has TRBV28 and TRBJ2-7; perhaps TRBD1 as D (6 bases). Germline assignment: CDR1 MDHEN and CDR2 SYDVKM. This CDR3 contains 12 residues. With 7 bases removed from V and 5 bases from J, the gap between germline ends came to 12 bases. This chain's CDR3 is CASTHRQDEQYF. The CDR3 DNA reads as TGTGCCAGCACCCACCGACAGGACGAGCAGTACTTC.

The chain links TRBV6-5 to TRBJ1-4, with 7 bases fitting TRBD1. This CDR3 is built from 15 residues. V trimming: 2 bases; J trimming: 6 bases; junction bases outside the gene matches: 6. In germline, CDR1 is MNHEY, CDR2 SVGAGI. The CDR3 DNA reads as TGTGCCAGCAGTTACGGAGGGGGCGCGGATGAAAAACTGTTTTTT. It encodes CASSYGGGADEKLFF.

The chain combines TRBV6-2 or TRBV6-3 with TRBJ2-7; 7 nucleotides agree with TRBD1. CDR1 and CDR2 from the germline V gene are MNHEY and SVGEGT. The CDR3 consists of 13 residues. V lost 5 bases and J lost 3; bases outside the gene matches: 4. The CDR3 DNA is TGTGCCAGCAGTCGTGGGACAGTCTACGAGCAGTACGTC. Translated: CASSRGTVYEQYV.

CDR3 DNA sequence: TGTGCCAGCAGGCAAGGGAGGGGTACTGAAGCTTTCTTT. It specifies CASRQGRGTEAFF. J is TRBJ1-1 and V is TRBV7-8; a possible D gene is TRBD1 (5 bases). CDR1 and CDR2 (germline): SGHVS, FQNEAQ. V was cut by 6 bases and J by 5 bases, with 13 bases left in between. CDR3 length: 13 amino acids.

This clonotype appeared many times. DNA for the CDR3: TGCGCCAGCAGGAAGGGTCACGAGCAGTACTTC. Its protein is CASRKGHEQYF. The J gene is TRBJ2-7, the V gene TRBV5-1; the D is unclear. Trimming took 5 bases from V and 5 from J, leaving 8 bases between them. There are 11 residues in the CDR3. Germline CDR1 is SGHRS and CDR2 is YFSETQ. Filled out from reference TRBV5-1 and TRBJ2-7, the complete variable domain reads KAGVTQTPRYLIKTRGQQVTLSCSPISGHRSVSWYQQTPGQGLQFLFEYFSETQRNKGNFPGRFSGRQFSNSRSEMNVSTLELGDSALYLCASRKGHEQYFGPGTRLTVT.

Concerning this clonotype itself: The junction differs from germline at one of its ends, possibly a read error. The CDR3 spells CVSSFSGTSGGDTQYF. The CDR3 coding sequence is TGTGTCAGCAGTTTCTCCGGGACTAGTGGAGGAGATACGCAGTATTTT. The chain joins TRBV12-3 or TRBV12-4 to TRBJ2-3; 8 positions agree with TRBD2. The CDR3 contains 16 residues.

V gene TRBV18 combines with J gene TRBJ2-7; 9 nucleotides align to TRBD1. V trimming: 2 bases; J trimming: 7 bases; junction bases outside the gene matches: 9. The CDR3 is 15 amino acids. Looked up from germline, CDR1 is KGHSH and CDR2 is LQKENI. As DNA, the CDR3 is TGTGCCAGCTCACCATTGGGACAGGGAAGTAGTGAGCAGTACTTC. This sequence encodes CASSPLGQGSSEQYF.

The J gene is TRBJ1-3, the V gene TRBV3-1, with TRBD1 identical over 8 bases. V lost 8 bases, J lost 4 bases, and 4 bases stayed unmatched. Germline CDR1 is LGHDT and CDR2 is YNNKEL (reference sequence). The CDR3 has 13 residues. The CDR3: CASAGGKGNTIYF. The DNA of the CDR3 is TGTGCCAGCGCAGGGGGCAAAGGAAACACCATATATTTT.

Concerning this clonotype itself: One junction end disagrees with the germline gene, perhaps due to a read error. The genes are TRBV5-1 and TRBJ1-1; no firm D call. Germline-derived CDR1 and CDR2 are SGHRS and YFSETQ. The CDR3 extends over 15 amino acids. The CDR3 DNA follows: TGCGCCAGCAGTTTGGTTGGGTACCAGAACACTGAAGCTTTCTTT. Its protein product is CASSLVGYQNTEAFF.